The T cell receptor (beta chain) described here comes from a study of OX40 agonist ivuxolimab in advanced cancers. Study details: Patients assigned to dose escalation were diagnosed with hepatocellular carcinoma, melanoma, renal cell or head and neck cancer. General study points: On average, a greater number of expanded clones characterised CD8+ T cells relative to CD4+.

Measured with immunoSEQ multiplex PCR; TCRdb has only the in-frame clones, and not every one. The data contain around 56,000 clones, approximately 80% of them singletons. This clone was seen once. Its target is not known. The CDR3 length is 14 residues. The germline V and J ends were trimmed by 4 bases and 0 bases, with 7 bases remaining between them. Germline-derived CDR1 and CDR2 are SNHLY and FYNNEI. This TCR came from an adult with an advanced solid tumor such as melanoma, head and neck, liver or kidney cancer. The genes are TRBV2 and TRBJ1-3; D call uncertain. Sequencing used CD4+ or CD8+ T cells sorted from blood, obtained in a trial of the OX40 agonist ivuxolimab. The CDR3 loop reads CASSVRGSGNTIYF. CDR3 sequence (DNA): TGTGCCAGCAGTGTCCGTGGCTCTGGAAACACCATATATTTT.